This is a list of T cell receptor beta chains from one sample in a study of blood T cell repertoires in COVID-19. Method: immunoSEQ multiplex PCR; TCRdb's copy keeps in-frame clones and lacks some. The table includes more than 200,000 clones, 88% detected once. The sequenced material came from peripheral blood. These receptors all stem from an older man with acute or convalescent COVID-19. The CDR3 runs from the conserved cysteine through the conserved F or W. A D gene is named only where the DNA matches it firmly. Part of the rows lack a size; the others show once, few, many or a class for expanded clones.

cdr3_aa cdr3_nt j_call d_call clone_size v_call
CASSFHRVRITYEQYF TGTGCCAGCAGCTTTCACAGGGTCCGTATAACCTACGAGCAGTACTTC TRBJ2-7 . . TRBV11-3
CASSVGGGTYNEQFF TGTGCCAGCAGCGTCGGCGGCGGGACCTACAATGAGCAGTTCTTC TRBJ2-1 . . TRBV7-9
CASRGTGGNTGELFF TGTGCCAGCAGGGGGACAGGGGGCAACACCGGGGAGCTGTTTTTT TRBJ2-2 TRBD1 . TRBV25-1
CSVELQTEAFF TGCAGCGTTGAACTCCAGACTGAAGCTTTCTTT TRBJ1-1 . . TRBV29-1
CATSGEGGTDTQYF TGTGCCACCTCAGGGGAGGGGGGCACAGATACGCAGTATTTT TRBJ2-3 . . TRBV19
CASSLWGEETQYF TGCGCCAGCAGCTTGTGGGGGGAAGAGACCCAGTACTTC TRBJ2-5 . . TRBV5-1
CASSPRLAGGPYEQYF TGTGCCAGCAGTCCGCGACTAGCGGGAGGGCCCTACGAGCAGTACTTC TRBJ2-7 TRBD2 . TRBV6-2/TRBV6-3
CASSYPTGVGQPQHF TGTGCCAGCAGTTACCCGACAGGGGTAGGGCAGCCCCAGCATTTT TRBJ1-5 TRBD1 once TRBV6-2/TRBV6-3
CASSLILAGRNEQFF TGTGCCAGCAGTTTAATCCTAGCGGGACGCAATGAGCAGTTCTTC TRBJ2-1 TRBD2 . TRBV28
CASSPLAGEDNEQFF TGTGCCAGCAGCCCACTAGCGGGAGAGGACAATGAGCAGTTCTTC TRBJ2-1 TRBD2 . TRBV3-1/TRBV3-2
CASSPGPDVGGGELFF TGTGCCAGCAGCCCCGGCCCCGATGTGGGGGGAGGGGAGCTGTTTTTT TRBJ2-2 . . TRBV7-6
CASSEGLAGAYNEQFF TGTGCCAGCAGTGAAGGGTTAGCGGGAGCCTACAATGAGCAGTTCTTC TRBJ2-1 TRBD2 . TRBV6-1
CASSTGLGDRYF TGTGCCAGCTCGACGGGACTAGGCGACCGGTATTTT TRBJ2-3 TRBD2 . TRBV27
CSASLGHSPYGYTF TGCAGTGCTAGTTTGGGACACTCACCCTATGGCTACACCTTC TRBJ1-2 . . TRBV20-1
CASSLEGLAGVGEQFF TGTGCCAGCAGCTTGGAGGGGCTAGCGGGGGTGGGTGAGCAGTTCTTC TRBJ2-1 TRBD2 . TRBV5-4
CASSLRQGATDTQYF TGTGCCAGCAGCTTAAGGCAGGGGGCCACAGATACGCAGTATTTT TRBJ2-3 TRBD1 . TRBV7-8
CASKLTGTNTIYF TGTGCCAGCAAATTGACAGGAACAAACACCATATATTTT TRBJ1-3 . . TRBV6-5
CSVETDRANGYTF TGCAGCGTTGAAACGGACAGGGCTAATGGCTACACCTTC TRBJ1-2 TRBD1 once TRBV29-1
CASSPAGEYEQYF TGTGCCAGCAGCCCGGCCGGGGAATACGAGCAGTACTTC TRBJ2-7 . . TRBV3-1/TRBV3-2
CASSPRRTGIATNEKLFF TGTGCCAGCTCACCACGAAGAACAGGGATCGCAACTAATGAAAAACTGTTTTTT TRBJ1-4 . . TRBV18
CSFRQSSYNEQFF TGCAGCTTCAGACAGAGCTCCTACAATGAGCAGTTCTTC TRBJ2-1 . . TRBV29-1
CASSTTQGKAEAFF TGTGCCAGCAGTACGACACAGGGGAAGGCTGAAGCTTTCTTT TRBJ1-1 TRBD1 . TRBV6-5
CASRLNGASGETQYF TGTGCCAGCAGACTTAACGGGGCTAGCGGGGAGACCCAGTACTTC TRBJ2-5 TRBD2 . TRBV6-6
CASRTLAGVGADTQYF TGTGCCAGCAGAACCCTAGCGGGAGTTGGCGCAGATACGCAGTATTTT TRBJ2-3 TRBD2 . TRBV28
CASSGGAGGGEQYF TGTGCCAGCAGTGGCGGGGCAGGTGGGGGCGAGCAGTACTTC TRBJ2-7 . . TRBV6-6
CASTSGGVGTEAFF TGTGCCAGCACCTCGGGGGGGGTTGGCACTGAAGCTTTCTTT TRBJ1-1 . . TRBV2
CASSSFPYGYTF TGTGCCAGCAGTTCGTTCCCCTATGGCTACACCTTC TRBJ1-2 . . TRBV6-5
CASSVSGQMSSGANVLTF TGTGCCAGCAGCGTCTCGGGACAGATGAGCTCTGGGGCCAACGTCCTGACTTTC TRBJ2-6 TRBD1 . TRBV7-2
CASSPPGQTLYYGYTF TGTGCCAGCTCACCACCGGGACAAACTCTATACTATGGCTACACCTTC TRBJ1-2 . . TRBV18